This TCR beta chain originates from a study of beta chain features in type 1 diabetes. Unmatched junction bases numbered 10, after V lost 6 bases and J lost 1 base. Germline lookup yields CDR1 SNHLY and CDR2 FYNNEI. This CDR3 has 17 residues. What was sequenced were expressed TCRB transcripts, since all of the isolated RNA had been reverse transcribed. The data were produced by immunoSEQ multiplex PCR, yet TCRdb's version contains in-frame clones alone and is incomplete. The sample holds a few hundred thousand clones, approximately 16% seen once. This clone turned up a few times. Its antigen is not identified. Notes on the study in general: Researchers caution that PCR might favor shorter templates, equally among patients and controls. VDJ junctions from patients with type 1 diabetes contained fewer insertions and more deletions. Type 1 diabetes patients showed a moderate but significant shortening of TCRB CDR3s in all four CD4+ subsets.

Material: naive CD4+ T cells from blood. The origin of this receptor is a woman younger than 35 in good health. V is TRBV2 and J is TRBJ2-2; TRBD1 matches 8 bases. The DNA of the CDR3 is TGTGCCAGCAGAGCCATCCGGGGACAGGAGAACACCGGGGAGCTGTTTTTT. Amino acids: CASRAIRGQENTGELFF.